These 15 T cell receptor beta chains were sequenced from one sample in a study of cytomegalovirus exposure and HLA in healthy donors. The PCR made use of 60 Vbeta and 13 Jbeta primers. Method: immunoSEQ multiplex PCR; TCRdb's copy keeps in-frame clones and lacks some. The sample has 93,000 or so clones; around 60% are singletons. Sequenced material: PBMCs. The receptors were sampled from a woman between 45 and 60 years old in good health and CMV-seronegative.

The chain joins TRBV6-5 to TRBJ2-7; no clear D. The CDR3 has 13 amino acids. Looked up from germline, CDR1 is MNHEY and CDR2 is SVGAGI. The V gene lost 8 bases and the J gene lost 1 base, with 12 bases spanning the gap. CDR3 protein: CASCLSPSYEQYF. The CDR3 DNA is TGTGCCAGCTGCCTATCCCCATCCTACGAGCAGTACTTC.

This clone occurred once. The CDR3 DNA sequence: TGTGCCAGCAGCGAGGGGACAGCACTCTCTGGAAACACCATATATTTT. Its protein product is CASSEGTALSGNTIYF. The V gene is TRBV9, the J gene TRBJ1-3; TRBD1 matches at 7 bases. CDR3 size: 16 residues. The germline CDR1 and CDR2 sequences are SGDLS and YYNGEE. With 3 bases clipped from V and 0 bases from J, the junction kept 6 bases outside the gene matches.

The V and J genes are TRBV5-1 and TRBJ2-1; a possible D gene is TRBD2 (6 bases). V was cut by 0 bases and J by 0 bases, with 7 bases left in between. CDR1 SGHRS and CDR2 YFSETQ come from the germline V gene. The CDR3 contains 15 residues. This CDR3 is CASSLEGGSYNEQFF. The CDR3 DNA sequence: TGCGCCAGCAGCTTGGAGGGAGGCTCCTACAATGAGCAGTTCTTC.

V gene TRBV28 combines with J gene TRBJ1-3; 7 bases agree with TRBD1. This CDR3 contains 16 residues. Germline V CDR1 and CDR2: MDHEN, SYDVKM. The ends lost 6 bases at V and 0 bases at J; junction bases unmatched: 8. The CDR3 protein is CASSQGTDYSGNTIYF. For the CDR3, the DNA is TGTGCCAGCAGCCAAGGGACAGACTACTCTGGAAACACCATATATTTT.

This chain connects TRBV5-1 to TRBJ2-1, with 9 bases lining up with TRBD2. Germline assignment: CDR1 SGHRS and CDR2 YFSETQ. This CDR3 region has 16 residues. The V segment lost 4 bases and the J segment 4 bases; nucleotides outside the gene matches: 9. The CDR3 region has the DNA TGCGCCAGCAGCCAAGGGTCTAGCGGGGTTTACAATGAGCAGTTCTTC. Its translation: CASSQGSSGVYNEQFF.

This clone was seen a few times. The genes are TRBV6-6 and TRBJ1-1, with D unclear. The germline CDR1 and CDR2 sequences are MNHNY and SVGAGI (reference sequence). The germline V and J ends were trimmed by 2 bases and 1 base, with 8 bases remaining between them. CDR3 size: 14 residues. CDR3 sequence reads: CASSYGQPNTEAFF. The CDR3 DNA reads TGTGCCAGCAGTTACGGGCAGCCGAACACTGAAGCTTTCTTT.

The gene calls are TRBV7-3 and TRBJ1-2; no clear D gene. Germline lookup yields CDR1 SGHTA and CDR2 FQGTGA. This CDR3 region has 15 residues. The ends were cut back, 2 bases at V and 7 bases at J, with 17 bases in the middle. Written as DNA, the CDR3 is TGTGCCAGCAGCTTATTTGGCAGCGGGGAGGGTGGCTACACCTTC. It encodes CASSLFGSGEGGYTF.

The V gene is TRBV18, the J gene TRBJ2-1; D is perhaps TRBD1 (6 bases). Between the trimmed V and J ends, which lost 5 bases and 7 bases, there was a span of 12 bases. The germline CDR1 and CDR2 sequences are KGHSH and LQKENI. The CDR3 extends over 13 amino acids. The CDR3 DNA is TGTGCCAGCTCAGGTACAGGGCCTAATGAGCAGTTCTTC. This gives the protein CASSGTGPNEQFF.

This clone was recorded once. The chain couples TRBV7-8 to TRBJ2-7, with 8 nucleotides matching TRBD2. The germline CDR1 and CDR2 sequences are SGHVS and FQNEAQ. V dropped 1 base and J dropped 2; count of bases not matched to a gene: 13. This CDR3 spans 18 amino acids. Here the CDR3 reads CASSLVFRASGSPYEQYF. DNA of the CDR3: TGTGCCAGCAGCTTAGTGTTTCGGGCTAGCGGGTCTCCCTACGAGCAGTACTTC.

The rearrangement joins TRBV19 to TRBJ1-4; TRBD1 matches at 7 bases. The trim removed 6 bases at V and 5 bases at J, leaving 6 bases unmatched. Per germline, CDR1 LNHDA and CDR2 SQIVND (reference sequence). This CDR3 region has 14 residues. CDR3 region: CASSRTGGNEKLFF. The CDR3 coding sequence is TGTGCCAGTAGCCGGACAGGAGGGAATGAAAAACTGTTTTTT.

This clone was detected only a few times. The rearrangement joins TRBV11-2 to TRBJ2-7, with D perhaps matching TRBD2 (7 bases). The V gene's germline CDR1 is SGHAT and CDR2 FQNNGV. The CDR3 is 14 residues long. Trimming cost V 5 bases and J 2 bases, with 13 bases left between them. This CDR3 reads CASSGTGGAYEQYF. In nucleotides, the CDR3 is TGTGCCAGCAGCGGCACGGGGGGCGCCTACGAGCAGTACTTC.

This clone was picked up a small number of times. The rearrangement uses TRBV9 and TRBJ2-3, with 10 bases fitting TRBD1. The V gene end was trimmed by 1 base and the J gene end by 2 bases; junction bases not matched to a gene: 10. Germline V gene lookup returns CDR1 SGDLS and CDR2 YYNGEE. The CDR3 length is 18 residues. The CDR3 sequence: CASSVTGTGVRDTDTQYF. The CDR3 nucleotides are TGTGCCAGCAGCGTAACCGGGACAGGGGTTAGGGACACAGATACGCAGTATTTT. Together with reference TRBV9 and TRBJ2-3, the CDR3 gives the full variable domain: DSGVTQTPKHLITATGQRVTLRCSPRSGDLSVYWYQQSLDQGLQFLIQYYNGEERAKGNILERFSAQQFPDLHSELNLSSLELGDSALYFCASSVTGTGVRDTDTQYFGPGTRLTVL.

This clone was counted only a few times. The genes are TRBV7-2 and TRBJ1-5, with D uncertain. Trimming removed 1 base from V and 2 bases from J, with 3 bases in between. The length of the CDR3 is 13 residues. Germline V gives CDR1 SGHTA, CDR2 FQGNSA. The chain's CDR3 is CASSLGRNQPQHF. CDR3 in DNA: TGTGCCAGCAGCTTAGGGCGCAATCAGCCCCAGCATTTT.

There are a few counts of this clone. The genes are TRBV5-4 and TRBJ2-7; TRBD1 might be the D (6 bases). Trimming pared 4 bases from V and 2 bases from J, leaving 13 bases between. Germline CDR1 reads SGHNT; CDR2 reads YYREEE (reference sequence). CDR3 length: 14 amino acids. As DNA, the CDR3 is TGTGCCAGCAGCCCCGACAGGCTTACCTACGAGCAGTACTTC. Translation: CASSPDRLTYEQYF.

This clone came up a few times. Within the sample, other DNA sequences also encode this same CDR3. The rearrangement joins TRBV7-9 to TRBJ1-5, with 7 bases aligning to TRBD1. V trimming: 5 bases; J trimming: 7 bases; junction bases outside the gene matches: 5. Germline assignment: CDR1 SEHNR and CDR2 FQNEAQ (reference sequence). The CDR3 covers 13 residues. The CDR3 spells CASSNTGDQPQHF. For the CDR3, the DNA is TGTGCCAGCAGCAACACAGGGGACCAGCCCCAGCATTTT.